Described below is a single T cell receptor (beta chain) sequence and its context. Its antigen is not identified. The entry originates in a study of blood T cells in healthy people across ages. Study-wide findings and caveats: Diversity figures derived from one million T cells were judged to underestimate the true value. It was found that TCR beta diversity correlated strongly with the percentage of naive T cells.

The use of a sample-barcoded 5' primer and a J-beta primer mix characterized a second PCR of about 6 to 12 cycles. TCRdb ran MiXCR on the 5' RACE reads and lists one entry per CDR3 protein. The sample holds roughly 1.5 million distinct CDR3 sequences, roughly two fifths seen once. In terms of origin and age, donors were healthy Caucasian individuals from Russia aged about 6 to 100. It was 8 to 10 milliliters of peripheral blood that were drawn from each donor. The CDR3 runs 14 residues. CDR1 and CDR2 from the germline V gene are ENHRY and SYGVKD. The ends were cut back, 5 bases at V and 5 bases at J, with 15 bases in the middle.

The chain employs TRBV10-3 and TRBJ2-5; D possibly corresponds to TRBD1 (6 bases). The specimen was blood. The clonotype comes from a woman aged 18-29 years in good health. CDR3 sequence (DNA): TGTGCCATCAGTCCGGGACCAGGGGTGGAGACCCAGTACTTC. It is translated as CAISPGPGVETQYF.